This paragraph covers one TCR beta chain sequence. The CDR3 sequence is 16 residues long. From germline, CDR1 is SGHTA and CDR2 FQGNSA. J gave up 6 bases and V 0 bases, and 6 bases lay outside the gene matches. The entry originates in a study of blood T cell repertoires in COVID-19. Across the study: T cells, B-cell-depleted T cells, or PBMCs provided the cDNA or gDNA that served as material.

In the original analysis: How many nucleated cells were present was estimated from reference gene primer amplification. The method was immunoSEQ multiplex PCR; TCRdb's version includes in-frame clones alone and lacks a portion of them. V and J calls and clone size come straight from that table; D and trimming were deduced from the DNA. The sample lists about 300,000 clones, roughly 85% occurring once. The participants were between about 18 and 100 years old and came from fewer than 25 US areas. Two negative PCRs, clearance, or symptom resolution were required of recovered Cohort 3 donors. The sample consisted of PBMCs or T cells enriched from blood (not recorded which). The chain uses TRBV7-2 and TRBJ2-4, with 9 bases aligning to TRBD1. This receptor was taken from a woman aged 50 to 60 who had recovered from COVID-19. Written as DNA, the CDR3 is TGTGCCAGCAGCTTAGCACTCGGACAGGGGTTAAACATTCAGTACTTC. It encodes CASSLALGQGLNIQYF.